This TCR beta chain is from a study of siplizumab effects on memory and regulatory T cells (dated by TCRdb to about 2019). Study-level background: The study looked at the effect of siplizumab, an anti-CD2 antibody, on alloreactive T-cell subsets in allogeneic mixed lymphocyte reactions made from human PBMCs.

Sorted unstimulated T cells and proliferating T cells recovered from mixed lymphocyte reactions underwent TCRbeta CDR3 sequencing. Fresh whole blood from approximately ten HLA-typed healthy donors was used to isolate PBMCs. In the case of this clone: There is no known antigen for this receptor. No base quality values were provided; no much bigger clone lies one nucleotide off.

What the study reported, not specific to this receptor: Among mappable alloreactive CD4+ clones, an average Treg-derived fraction of roughly 71% was observed with siplizumab, compared with 26.9% in control reactions. Whether proliferating Tregs from siplizumab cultures were suppressive was not functionally confirmed. Siplizumab significantly lowered the cumulative frequency of alloreactive sequences that could be traced to unstimulated CD4+ memory T cells. Because sequences below about 10^-5 frequency were poorly captured, only a minor fraction of alloreactive clones could be mapped to unstimulated subsets. About 75-96% of proliferating CD4+ or CD8+ clones could not be given a naive or memory phenotype. Unstimulated naive T cells appeared to be more diverse than memory T cells, and naive cells seemed to make a substantial contribution to the alloresponse.

The library was built by means of the immunoSEQ multiplex PCR assay. The deep sequencing platform assayed about 10^5 TCR templates per sample. Genomic DNA extracted from sorted T cells was used for TCRbeta CDR3 sequencing. On the authors' methods: The R programming language was used for clonal analysis of TCRbeta CDR3 data. Comparing unstimulated samples against CFSE-low samples taken after the reaction was how alloreactive CD4+ and CD8+ clones were defined. Alloreactive CD4+ clones were assigned to regulatory or non-regulatory origin by matching sequences to sorted unstimulated Treg and non-Treg repertoires. Here the immuneACCESS table is served through TCRdb, limited to in-frame sequences with V and J called. Missing clones are a known gap in these copies; in checked studies unresolved V genes cover under half, and the rest lacks a known reason. V, J and clone size were drawn from that table, and D and trimming were deduced from the DNA. A total of about 50,000 clones appear in this sample, about 94% of them only once. The ten largest account for about 15% of the sample.

The source material was CD8+ T cells sorted from blood. The clonotype was recovered from a human donor in good health.

The sequenced DNA: TGTGCCAGCAGGGGGTATGGCTACACCTTC. Translation gives CASRGYGYTF. Recombination joined TRBV7-9 with TRBJ1-2; the D gene is unclear. CDR3 length: 10 amino acids, cysteine to phenylalanine. The DNA shown is the 30-base CDR3, in frame from base 1. V lost 6 bases and J lost 5 bases; the stretch between them is 4 bases long. The germline V gene (reference sequence) specifies SEHNR as CDR1 and FQNEAQ as CDR2.